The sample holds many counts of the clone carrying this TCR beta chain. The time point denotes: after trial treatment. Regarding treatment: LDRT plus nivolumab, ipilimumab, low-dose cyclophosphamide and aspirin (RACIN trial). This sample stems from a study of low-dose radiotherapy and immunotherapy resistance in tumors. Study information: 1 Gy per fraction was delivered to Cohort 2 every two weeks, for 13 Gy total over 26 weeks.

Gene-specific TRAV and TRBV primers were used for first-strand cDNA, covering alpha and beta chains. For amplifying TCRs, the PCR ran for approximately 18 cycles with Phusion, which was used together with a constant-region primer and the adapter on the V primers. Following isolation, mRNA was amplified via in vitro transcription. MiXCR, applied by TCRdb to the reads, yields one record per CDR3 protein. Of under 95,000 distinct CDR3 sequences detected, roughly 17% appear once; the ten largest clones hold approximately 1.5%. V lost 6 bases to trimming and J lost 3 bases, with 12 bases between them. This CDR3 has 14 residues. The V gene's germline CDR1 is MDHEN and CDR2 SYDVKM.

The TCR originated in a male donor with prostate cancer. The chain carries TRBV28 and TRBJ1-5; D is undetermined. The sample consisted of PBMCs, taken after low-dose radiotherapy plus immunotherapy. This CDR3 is CASSPGTANQPQHF. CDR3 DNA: TGTGCCAGCAGCCCGGGAACTGCCAATCAGCCCCAGCATTTT.